The sequence of this T cell receptor (beta chain) was determined in a study of T cell responses to AZD1222 COVID-19 vaccine. Trimming took 5 bases from V and 4 from J; bases not matched to a gene: 16. CDR1 and CDR2 from the germline V gene are SGHTA and FQGNSA. The CDR3 spans 17 residues. General study results and limits: Spike-specific TCR breadth and depth went up after people got two AZD1222 doses.

Clones were sequenced by immunoSEQ multiplex PCR, and TCRdb holds only the in-frame ones, with some missing. The sample has 130,000 or so clones, roughly 89% seen once. In regard to this clone: The antigen remains unidentified.

This chain uses TRBV7-2 with TRBJ2-7; 8 positions match TRBD2. The clonotype comes from an adult who received the MenACWY meningococcal vaccine as a control. The sample in question was peripheral blood, obtained 28 days after the second dose of the MenACWY control vaccine. CDR3 in amino acids: CASSRVAIAGHEYEQYF. The CDR3 DNA reads as TGTGCCAGCAGCAGGGTGGCGATAGCGGGACATGAGTACGAGCAGTACTTC.